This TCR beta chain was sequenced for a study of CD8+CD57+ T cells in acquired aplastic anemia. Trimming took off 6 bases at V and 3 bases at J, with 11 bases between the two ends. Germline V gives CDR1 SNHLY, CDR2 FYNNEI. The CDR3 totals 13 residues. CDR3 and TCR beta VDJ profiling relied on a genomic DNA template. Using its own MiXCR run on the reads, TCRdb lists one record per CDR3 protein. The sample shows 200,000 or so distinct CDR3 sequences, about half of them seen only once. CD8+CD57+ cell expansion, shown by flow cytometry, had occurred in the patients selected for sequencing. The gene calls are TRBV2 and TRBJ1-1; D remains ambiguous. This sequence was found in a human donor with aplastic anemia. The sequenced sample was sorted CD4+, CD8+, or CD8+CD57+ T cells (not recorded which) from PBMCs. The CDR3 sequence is CASRTDGDTEAFF. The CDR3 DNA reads TGTGCCAGCAGGACGGACGGAGACACTGAAGCTTTCTTT.